This entry concerns a single TCR beta chain. This clonotype was counted a few times. Its antigen is still unknown. No much larger clone is present one base from it, and per-base qualities are unavailable. These data come from a study of T-cell reconstitution after alpha-beta-depleted transplantation in children listed by TCRdb under 2016. Background for the entire study: Using TCR repertoire profiling, the study followed T-cell immune reconstitution in a quantitative way in children after TCRalphabeta/CD19-depleted allogeneic hematopoietic cell transplantation.

Library preparation employed PCR. Sequencer: Illumina HiSeq 2500. TCR libraries were prepared with molecular barcoding, using unique molecular identifiers to normalize TCRbeta repertoire quantification. TCRdb reworked the public reads: Q25 trimming with fastp, MiXCR clone assembly, productive beta chains retained. CDR3 protein duplicates are merged, each entry listing the most common genes and DNA. This sample gives around 960,000 distinct CDR3 sequences in total; about 30% of them show up just once. Roughly 27% of the sample is taken by the ten largest. Reading the label with the study, this specimen's treatment or condition is: allogeneic hematopoietic cell transplantation with graft depleted of TCRalphabeta T cells and CD19 B cells. TCRalphabeta/CD19-depleted allogeneic hematopoietic cell grafts were given to the transplant recipients, all of whom were children. The CDR3 sequence holds 16 residues, the cysteine and phenylalanine included. The only DNA kept is the CDR3, 48 bases in frame from the first base. Taken from the germline V gene, the CDR1 and CDR2 loops are SGHRS and YFSETQ. V is shortened by 2 bases, J by 7 bases, and the region joining them spans 21 bases.

Results and caveats for the whole study, not just this receptor: The apparently early alphabetaT-cell count recovery about two months after transplant was reportedly dependent on only several hundred rapidly expanded clones derived from non-depleted graft cells. Over the following months the frequencies of hyperexpanded clones went down, and after one year T-cell counts and TCRbeta diversity were mostly credited to newly produced T cells. In some patients, the high TCRbeta diversity seen at day 60 was put down to recipient T cells and intrathymic progenitors that had survived conditioning.

The source was PBMCs, mostly from graft donor cells, collected 360 days after TCRalphabeta/CD19-depleted stem cell transplant. The rearranged segments are TRBV5-1 and TRBJ1-2; possibly the D gene is TRBD1, per 5 matching bases. The sequence derives from a boy under two years old who had a stem cell transplant for SCID, so the T cells may come from the graft donor. The CDR3: CASSLVGTGRLFGYTF. The DNA sequence is as follows: TGCGCCAGCAGCTTAGTAGGGACGGGTCGGCTATTTGGCTACACCTTC.